Only a few counts were recorded for the clone carrying this T cell receptor beta chain. Its antigen is as yet unknown. Germline V gene lookup returns CDR1 DFQATT and CDR2 SNEGSKA (reference sequence). The length of the CDR3 is 13 residues. V lost 5 bases, J lost 6 bases, and 16 bases lay in between. At the Johns Hopkins FTIC core, DNA taken from cultured CD4+ T cells was sequenced by way of the Oncomine TCR Beta short-read assay. A single record per CDR3 protein comes from TCRdb applying MiXCR to the PCR reads. Found here are 16,000 or so distinct CDR3 sequences, roughly 75% of them singletons; the top ten hold 8.5% to 10%. The data belong to a study of vaccination and CD4 T cells after COVID-19. As for treatment: roughly nine-day PBMC culture with coronavirus spike peptide pools or control peptides (ViraFEST assay).

This clonotype was sampled from a human donor who received a COVID-19 vaccine. The V and J genes are TRBV20-1 and TRBJ2-5; a possible D gene is TRBD1 (5 bases). The source material was CD4+ T cells from blood, cultured in vitro, sampled after SARS-CoV-2 vaccination. This CDR3 reads CSARLQGRQTQYF. CDR3 in DNA: TGCAGTGCTCGCCTCCAGGGTAGGCAGACCCAGTACTTC.